Following are 3 T cell receptor beta chains from one sample sequenced in a study of cytomegalovirus exposure and HLA in healthy donors. Amplification used 60 Vbeta primers and 13 Jbeta primers. Here immunoSEQ multiplex PCR was the method, and the copy in TCRdb shows in-frame clones only, minus some. The data hold 100,000 to 150,000 clones, with approximately 80% observed a single time. Sequencing used PBMCs. Receptors were obtained from a human donor in good health.

The chain has TRBV27 and TRBJ1-5; 9 nucleotides line up with TRBD1. J gave up 5 bases and V 5 bases, and 10 bases lay outside the gene matches. The germline gives CDR1 MNHEY, CDR2 SMNVEV (reference sequence). The CDR3 consists of 16 residues. The CDR3 protein is CASSPGTGIGDQPQHF. Written as DNA, the CDR3 is TGTGCCAGCAGTCCCGGGACAGGGATCGGGGATCAGCCCCAGCATTTT.

V gene TRBV5-1 combines with J gene TRBJ2-7; 8 nucleotides line up with TRBD1. The CDR3 loop spans 15 amino acids. Germline CDR1 is SGHRS and CDR2 is YFSETQ. Unmatched junction bases numbered 2, after V lost 0 bases and J lost 0 bases. In DNA, the CDR3 is TGCGCCAGCAGCTTGGGACAGGGGATCTCCTACGAGCAGTACTTC. This codes for CASSLGQGISYEQYF.

The rearrangement uses TRBV29-1 and TRBJ1-1; no definite D call. V was trimmed by 4 bases and J by 3 bases, leaving 9 bases between them. The germline gives CDR1 SQVTM, CDR2 ANQGSEA. This CDR3 region has 12 residues. CDR3 DNA: TGCAGCGTTGTCGCGCTGGACACTGAAGCTTTCTTT. Translation: CSVVALDTEAFF.